Included here is one T cell receptor beta chain sequence, with context. The antigen is not known. This sample stems from a study of cytotoxic CD8 clonotypes in ibrutinib-treated CLL. About the study: Sequenced samples delivered averages of around 260,000 productive templates and 87,000 or so productive rearrangements. Study results and limitations: Sampling times differed between sustained-remission and progressing patients.

The CDR3 is 16 residues long. V was trimmed by 2 bases and J by 0 bases, leaving 12 bases between them. CDR1 and CDR2 from the germline V gene are KGHSH and LQKENI. Roughly 2 micrograms of genomic DNA (from cryopreserved PBMCs) were used for TCR beta libraries. Here immunoSEQ multiplex PCR was the method, and the copy in TCRdb shows in-frame clones only, minus some. The sample has 75,000 to 90,000 clones, less than 85% seen once; the top ten hold around 36%. This chain joins TRBV18 and TRBJ2-3; D call uncertain. The sequence was collected from a human donor with chronic lymphocytic leukemia. The sequences come from PBMCs, collected after 24 months of ibrutinib treatment. The CDR3 DNA reads as TGTGCCAGCTCACCAGGTGGGCTAACTAGCACAGATACGCAGTATTTT. Translating it yields CASSPGGLTSTDTQYF.